The entry below describes one TCR beta chain. These data come from a study of PD-1 blockade in classical Hodgkin lymphoma. CDR1 and CDR2 from the germline V gene are SQVTM and ANQGSEA. The CDR3 is 14 amino acids. The V and J ends lost 1 base and 0 bases respectively, with 9 bases between them. Time point in this sample: cycle 4 day 1 (C4D1), after more than five weeks of nivolumab. Brentuximab vedotin exposure varied among the patients, all of whom had relapsed after autologous stem cell transplantation. The assay was immunoSEQ multiplex PCR, and TCRdb's table has in-frame clones only and misses some. The table has over 50,000 clones, approximately 90% seen once.

The chain has TRBV29-1 and TRBJ1-1; D uncertain. The sample in question was peripheral blood mononuclear cells (PBMCs), obtained before the fourth cycle of nivolumab. This receptor was taken from a human donor with classical Hodgkin lymphoma. CDR3 amino acids: CSVEGRRMNTEAFF. The CDR3 bases are TGCAGCGTTGAAGGCCGACGGATGAACACTGAAGCTTTCTTT.